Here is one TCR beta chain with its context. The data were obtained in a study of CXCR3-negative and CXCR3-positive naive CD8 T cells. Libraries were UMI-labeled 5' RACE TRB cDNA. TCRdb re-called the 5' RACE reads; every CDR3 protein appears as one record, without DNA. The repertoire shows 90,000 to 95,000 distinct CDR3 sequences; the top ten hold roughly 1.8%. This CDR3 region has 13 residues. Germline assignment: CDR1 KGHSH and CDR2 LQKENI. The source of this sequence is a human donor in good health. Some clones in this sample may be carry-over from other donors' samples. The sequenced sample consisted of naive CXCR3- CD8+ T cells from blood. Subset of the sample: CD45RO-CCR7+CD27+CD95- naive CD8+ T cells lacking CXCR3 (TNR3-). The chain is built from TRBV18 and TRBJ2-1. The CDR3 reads CASSPLSYNEQFF.